The 23 T cell receptor beta chains below all came from one sample that was sequenced in a study of cytomegalovirus exposure and HLA in healthy donors. The assay was immunoSEQ multiplex PCR, and TCRdb's table has in-frame clones only and misses some. The sample includes 150,000 to 200,000 clones, around 82% of them seen just once. Sequencing was performed on PBMCs. Receptors originate from a man aged 30 to 45 in good health and CMV-seropositive.

The V call is TRBV7-3, the J call TRBJ2-7; 8 bases line up with TRBD2. CDR3 size: 15 residues. Germline values: CDR1 SGHTA, CDR2 FQGTGA. The junction had 5 bases not matched to a gene; V was cut back by 1 base and J by 3 bases. CDR3: CASSLRSGGNYEQYF. CDR3 sequence (DNA): TGTGCCAGCAGCTTAAGGTCGGGGGGGAACTACGAGCAGTACTTC.

This chain's CDR3 is CASSPTGPTEAFF. The CDR3 coding sequence is TGTGCCAGCTCACCAACAGGTCCCACTGAAGCTTTCTTT. This sequence joins TRBV18 and TRBJ1-1; TRBD1 is a possible D gene (5 bases). This CDR3 is 13 amino acids long. Germline V gives CDR1 KGHSH, CDR2 LQKENI. V lost 2 bases and J lost 4, with 8 bases in between.

V usage is TRBV4-1 and J usage is TRBJ2-7, with D maybe TRBD2 (5 bases). Germline lookup yields CDR1 MGHRA and CDR2 YSYEKL. The CDR3 has 13 amino acids. V lost 4 bases and J lost 2, with 9 bases in between. The CDR3 coding sequence is TGCGCCAGCAGCCCCCAGAGGGCCTACGAGCAGTACTTC. Protein product: CASSPQRAYEQYF.

This chain links TRBV7-3 with TRBJ2-2; a weak D match, TRBD1 (6 bases). V lost 6 bases and J lost 4, with 12 bases in between. This CDR3 comprises 14 residues. Germline V CDR1 and CDR2: SGHTA, FQGTGA. In DNA, the CDR3 is TGTGCCAGCAGTTCACAGGGTGCCACCGGGGAGCTGTTTTTT. The encoded protein is CASSSQGATGELFF.

The genes are TRBV28 and TRBJ1-5; no definite D call. The length of the CDR3 is 14 residues. CDR1 and CDR2 from the germline V gene are MDHEN and SYDVKM. The V end was cut by 5 bases, the J end by 0 bases, with 8 bases between. Here the CDR3 DNA reads TGTGCCAGCAGTGAAGACAATAGCAATCAGCCCCAGCATTTT. This encodes CASSEDNSNQPQHF.

This clone was observed a few times. J is TRBJ1-5 and V is TRBV7-2; 8 bases map to TRBD1. From germline, CDR1 is SGHTA and CDR2 FQGNSA. V was pared by 5 bases and J by 6 bases, with 3 bases of the junction left unmatched. The CDR3 sequence is 13 residues long. CDR3 nucleotide sequence: TGTGCCAGCAGCATTGGACAGGGTCAGCCCCAGCATTTT. The encoded protein is CASSIGQGQPQHF.

This clone was found once. CDR3 nucleotide sequence: TGCGCCAGCAGTCAGGGGGACAGGGGTCGAGGTGGCTACACCTTC. It codes for CASSQGDRGRGGYTF. V usage is TRBV23-1 and J usage is TRBJ1-2, with 10 positions matching TRBD1. TRBV23-1 falls under the ORF class, with uncertain function. CDR3 length: 15 amino acids. J lost 7 bases, V lost 3 bases, and 8 bases had no gene match.

The rearrangement uses TRBV7-8 and TRBJ2-5, with a tentative D call TRBD2 (6 bases). Germline CDR1 and CDR2: SGHVS and FQNEAQ. Trimming cost V 7 bases and J 7 bases, with 19 bases left between them. The CDR3 totals 14 residues. The CDR3 region has the DNA TGTGCCAGCACCCGTTCGGGGGTAGAGGGGACCCAGTACTTC. This codes for CASTRSGVEGTQYF.

The V gene is TRBV5-1, the J gene TRBJ2-3, with D possibly matching TRBD2 (5 bases). The V and J ends lost 3 bases and 4 bases respectively, with 9 bases between them. The CDR3 extends over 13 amino acids. Germline CDR1 reads SGHRS; CDR2 reads YFSETQ. CDR3 DNA: TGCGCCAGCAGCTCGACTAACGCAGATACGCAGTATTTT. Translated: CASSSTNADTQYF.

The chain joins TRBV28 to TRBJ1-2; 8 bases line up with TRBD1. Germline-derived CDR1 and CDR2 are MDHEN and SYDVKM. V lost 8 bases, J lost 2 bases, and 10 bases stayed unmatched. The CDR3 runs 15 residues. The CDR3 protein is CASGDRDRGNYGYTF. The CDR3 coding sequence is TGTGCCAGCGGCGATCGAGACAGGGGCAACTATGGCTACACCTTC.

The chain is built from TRBV20-1 and TRBJ1-5; D remains unclear. Germline assignment: CDR1 DFQATT and CDR2 SNEGSKA (reference sequence). V was cut by 2 bases and J by 6 bases, with 5 bases left in between. This CDR3 comprises 11 residues. In nucleotides, the CDR3 is TGCAGTGCTAGACTCGGTCAGCCCCAGCATTTT. This translates into CSARLGQPQHF.

The chain links TRBV5-6 to TRBJ2-3; the D gene is possibly TRBD2 (6 bases). The V and J ends lost 4 bases and 2 bases respectively, with 11 bases between them. Germline V gene sequence: CDR1 SGHDT, CDR2 YYEEEE. The length of the CDR3 is 14 residues. CDR3 protein: CASSGGRDTDTQYF. The CDR3, as DNA: TGTGCCAGCAGCGGTGGGCGGGACACAGATACGCAGTATTTT.

This clone was observed a few times. This chain uses TRBV5-5 with TRBJ1-2, with TRBD1 matching over 8 bases. Trimming took 4 bases from V and 4 from J; bases not matched to a gene: 9. Germline V gives CDR1 SGHKS, CDR2 YYEKEE (reference sequence). This CDR3 comprises 15 residues. The CDR3 DNA sequence: TGTGCCAGCAGCCTGACAGGGGACCCCTCCTATGGCTACACCTTC. It yields the protein CASSLTGDPSYGYTF.

DNA for the CDR3: TGTGCCAGCAGTTTCCTTGATCAGCCCCAGCATTTT. This encodes CASSFLDQPQHF. The chain uses TRBV27 and TRBJ1-5; D uncertain. Trimming pared 3 bases from V and 5 bases from J, leaving 5 bases between. The CDR3 has 12 amino acids. The germline CDR1 and CDR2 sequences are MNHEY and SMNVEV (reference sequence).

The chain couples TRBV19 to TRBJ2-7; D ambiguous. The V end was cut by 1 base, the J end by 3 bases, with 7 bases between. CDR1 and CDR2 from the germline V gene are LNHDA and SQIVND (reference sequence). This CDR3 has 13 residues. CDR3 sequence reads: CASSIALRYEQYF. CDR3 nucleotide sequence: TGTGCCAGTAGTATAGCCCTCCGCTACGAGCAGTACTTC.

The CDR3 is CASTGTATGSEQFF. The CDR3, as DNA: TGTGCCAGTACGGGGACAGCCACTGGGTCTGAGCAGTTCTTC. The chain is built from TRBV5-4 and TRBJ2-1; 7 bases map to TRBD1. Germline V CDR1 and CDR2: SGHNT, YYREEE (reference sequence). The CDR3 extends over 14 amino acids. The junction had 14 bases not matched to a gene; V was cut back by 8 bases and J by 9 bases.

V is TRBV30 and J is TRBJ2-2; tentative D call: TRBD1 (6 bases). The CDR3 is 16 residues long. The germline CDR1 and CDR2 sequences are GTSNPN and SVGIG (reference sequence). Trimming removed 0 bases at V and 4 bases at J, with 15 bases between. For the CDR3, the DNA is TGTGCCTGGAGTGTTAACAGGGAAAGTTTCACCGGGGAGCTGTTTTTT. Encoded protein: CAWSVNRESFTGELFF.

The V call is TRBV4-1, the J call TRBJ2-5, with TRBD1 matching 7 bases. This CDR3 contains 19 residues. Trimming cost V 3 bases and J 1 base; bases outside gene matches: 17. Germline loops: CDR1 MGHRA, CDR2 YSYEKL. CDR3 in amino acids: CASSHPTSEQGDSQETQYF. The CDR3 DNA is TGCGCCAGCAGCCACCCTACATCCGAGCAGGGGGACAGCCAAGAGACCCAGTACTTC.

J is TRBJ2-7 and V is TRBV28; 8 bases map to TRBD2. V lost 2 bases to trimming and J lost 4 bases; unmatched junction nucleotides: 13. The V gene's germline CDR1 is MDHEN and CDR2 SYDVKM. This CDR3 has 17 residues. The CDR3 region has the DNA TGTGCCAGCAGTTTAGACCCTAGCGGGCATGCTAGTTACGAGCAGTACTTC. Its translation is CASSLDPSGHASYEQYF. Variable domain in full (rest from reference TRBV28 and TRBJ2-7): DVKVTQSSRYLVKRTGEKVFLECVQDMDHENMFWYRQDPGLGLRLIYFSYDVKMKEKGDIPEGYSVSREKKERFSLILESASTNQTSMYLCASSLDPSGHASYEQYFGPGTRLTVT.

The chain uses TRBV7-9 and TRBJ2-5; tentatively, D is TRBD2 (6 bases). V lost 7 bases to trimming and J lost 5 bases, with 20 bases between them. The germline gives CDR1 SEHNR, CDR2 FQNEAQ (reference sequence). CDR3 size: 15 residues. The DNA of the CDR3 is TGTGCCAGCACCCCCCGGCCCCCGGGGAGGGAGACCCAGTACTTC. Protein: CASTPRPPGRETQYF.

The gene calls are TRBV9 and TRBJ2-5, with TRBD1 as a possible D gene (9 bases). This CDR3 is 16 amino acids long. The V gene's germline CDR1 is SGDLS and CDR2 YYNGEE. Trimming took 6 bases from V and 2 from J, leaving 20 bases between them. The CDR3 DNA follows: TGTGCCAGCACCACCAGCGGGGGACAGGGTCAAGAGACCCAGTACTTC. Amino acids: CASTTSGGQGQETQYF.

V and J are TRBV30 and TRBJ2-1, with D possibly TRBD2 on 6 matching bases. The CDR3 has 13 amino acids. V shed 4 bases and J shed 8 bases, with 15 bases lying between them. The germline CDR1 and CDR2 sequences are GTSNPN and SVGIG (reference sequence). CDR3 bases: TGTGCCTGGACGCTCGGGACTTACGATGAGCAGTTCTTC. This sequence encodes CAWTLGTYDEQFF.

This clone has a count of ten or more. The genes are TRBV4-3 and TRBJ2-7; 7 bases map to TRBD1. This CDR3 has 15 residues. Trimming removed 1 base from V and 3 bases from J; junction bases left unmatched: 6. Germline V gene data show CDR1 as LGHNA and CDR2 as YSLEER. The CDR3: CASSQAAGTDYEQYF. The CDR3 bases are TGCGCCAGCAGCCAAGCGGCCGGGACAGACTACGAGCAGTACTTC.